The 4 T cell receptor beta chains presented below share a single source sample, sequenced in a study of tissue T cells after allogeneic stem cell transplantation (dated by TCRdb to between 2021 and 2024). What the time point label conveys for this sample: human tissue collected at research (rapid) autopsy. Over a roughly 3-year period, a research-autopsy study prospectively enrolled about 7 adult allo-HCT recipients who had steroid-refractory GVHD. Library creation used the immunoSEQ multiplex PCR assay. In its TCRdb copy, this immuneACCESS table keeps in-frame sequences only and misses some clones. Where compared with another copy, unresolved V genes explain less than half of these, and the others have no known cause. The sample has 3,300 or so clones on record, about 80% of them singletons. The biggest ten clones account for 23% of the sample. This sample comprised small intestine tissue, obtained at autopsy. The receptors come from a male patient older than 55 with steroid-refractory graft-versus-host disease after an allogeneic stem cell transplant. Post transplant, some T cells may arise from the graft donor.

J is TRBJ2-1 and V is TRBV5-4, with unresolved D. Germline V gene lookup returns CDR1 SGHNT and CDR2 YYREEE (reference sequence). The CDR3 length is 15 residues. Trimming removed 4 bases from V and 7 bases from J, with 18 bases in between. CDR3 amino acids: CASSLGAVPVNEQFF. As DNA, the CDR3 is TGTGCCAGCAGCCTAGGCGCTGTTCCTGTGAATGAGCAGTTCTTC.

In nucleotides, the CDR3 is TGTGCCAGCAGCACGACAGGGGGCTATGGCTACACCTTC. Amino acids: CASSTTGGYGYTF. V and J are TRBV7-9 and TRBJ1-2; 9 bases are a match to TRBD1. V lost 5 bases to trimming and J lost 4 bases; unmatched junction nucleotides: 2. The CDR3 totals 13 residues. Germline CDR1 SEHNR, CDR2 FQNEAQ (reference sequence).

The chain recombines TRBV24-1 with TRBJ2-2; D may be TRBD2 (5 bases). This CDR3 has 15 amino acids. The V and J ends lost 0 bases and 6 bases respectively, with 10 bases between them. Germline CDR1 reads KGHDR; CDR2 reads SFDVKD. The CDR3, as DNA: TGTGCCACCAGTGATTTGGGGCTAGCCCCCGGGGAGCTGTTTTTT. Translation gives CATSDLGLAPGELFF.

V gene TRBV11-3 combines with J gene TRBJ1-5; D may be TRBD1 (5 bases). CDR1 is SGHNT, CDR2 YENEEA, per germline. V lost 4 bases and J lost 0, with 19 bases in between. CDR3 length equals 18 residues. The CDR3 DNA is TGTGCCAGCAGCTCTCATAATGACAGTTTACTTAGCAATCAGCCCCAGCATTTT. Amino acids: CASSSHNDSLLSNQPQHF. Full variable domain (remainder filled in from reference TRBV11-3 and TRBJ1-5): EAGVVQSPRYKIIEKKQPVAFWCNPISGHNTLYWYLQNLGQGPELLIRYENEEAVDDSQLPKDRFSAERLKGVDSTLKIQPAELGDSAVYLCASSSHNDSLLSNQPQHFGDGTRLSIL.